This passage covers 17 T cell receptor beta chains from one sample sequenced in a study of identical twins. One entry per CDR3 protein results from TCRdb running MiXCR on the 5' RACE reads. The data hold 550,000 to 700,000 distinct CDR3 sequences, with roughly 9.9% observed a single time. The sample was also linked to a second study, of yellow fever vaccine responses in identical twins.

What was sequenced was PBMCs. The receptor set was obtained from a woman younger than 35 in good health.

This clonotype was counted at least ten times. The chain recombines TRBV28 with TRBJ2-1; D is perhaps TRBD2 (5 bases). Per germline, CDR1 MDHEN and CDR2 SYDVKM. This CDR3 has 15 residues. The V end lost 3 bases, the J end lost 7 bases, and 16 bases lay between the germline ends. The CDR3 DNA reads as TGTGCCAGCAGTTTGGGCGGAGGTTTCTCAAATGAGCAGTTCTTC. Its translation is CASSLGGGFSNEQFF. Variable domain in full (rest from reference TRBV28 and TRBJ2-1): DVKVTQSSRYLVKRTGEKVFLECVQDMDHENMFWYRQDPGLGLRLIYFSYDVKMKEKGDIPEGYSVSREKKERFSLILESASTNQTSMYLCASSLGGGFSNEQFFGPGTRLTVL.

There are a few counts of this clonotype. The V call is TRBV28, the J call TRBJ2-3, with TRBD1 as a possible D gene (5 bases). V gave up 5 bases and J gave up 1 base, with 16 bases separating them. CDR3 length equals 16 residues. Germline V gene sequence: CDR1 MDHEN, CDR2 SYDVKM. For the CDR3, the DNA is TGTGCCAGCAGTCCCGGACATTTCCGGCGCACAGATACGCAGTATTTT. Its protein is CASSPGHFRRTDTQYF. Full variable domain (missing parts from reference TRBV28 and TRBJ2-3): DVKVTQSSRYLVKRTGEKVFLECVQDMDHENMFWYRQDPGLGLRLIYFSYDVKMKEKGDIPEGYSVSREKKERFSLILESASTNQTSMYLCASSPGHFRRTDTQYFGPGTRLTVL.

At least ten counts were recorded for this clonotype. V usage is TRBV4-3 and J usage is TRBJ2-1; D ambiguous. V was trimmed by 0 bases and J by 5 bases, leaving 14 bases between them. The CDR3 consists of 16 residues. Germline CDR1 and CDR2: LGHNA and YSLEER. The CDR3, as DNA: TGCGCCAGCAGCCAAGATCGGGCTACCCTAAACAATGAGCAGTTCTTC. This codes for CASSQDRATLNNEQFF.

V is TRBV6-2 or TRBV6-3 and J is TRBJ2-3; 8 positions agree with TRBD2. This CDR3 contains 20 residues. Germline V gene lookup returns CDR1 MNHEY and CDR2 SVGEGT. V lost 4 bases and J lost 0; bases outside the gene matches: 18. CDR3 sequence: CASSFHHTLRLATSTDTQYF. CDR3 sequence (DNA): TGTGCCAGCAGTTTCCACCATACCCTGAGACTAGCGACGAGCACAGATACGCAGTATTTT.

The chain links TRBV7-8 to TRBJ2-7; 9 bases line up with TRBD1. Germline CDR1 is SGHVS and CDR2 is FQNEAQ. CDR3 length equals 15 residues. V shed 5 bases, J shed 2 bases, and the junction held 7 bases outside the gene matches. The CDR3 nucleotides are TGTGCCAGCAGCCCCGGGACAGGGATCACCTACGAGCAGTACTTC. Translated: CASSPGTGITYEQYF. Together with reference TRBV7-8 and TRBJ2-7, the CDR3 gives the full variable domain: GAGVSQSPRYKVAKRGQDVALRCDPISGHVSLFWYQQALGQGPEFLTYFQNEAQLDKSGLPSDRFFAERPEGSVSTLKIQRTQQEDSAVYLCASSPGTGITYEQYFGPGTRLTVT.

This clonotype was seen a few times. The CDR3 nucleotides are TGTGCCAGCAGTTACTTCCTCACAGATACGCAGTATTTT. Protein product: CASSYFLTDTQYF. The rearrangement links TRBV6-5 to TRBJ2-3; D is undetermined. This CDR3 contains 13 residues. Germline V gene sequence: CDR1 MNHEY, CDR2 SVGAGI. The V and J ends lost 1 base and 2 bases respectively, with 4 bases between them.

This clonotype was seen more than once but under ten times. This sequence joins TRBV28 and TRBJ2-7, with D possibly TRBD1 on 5 matching bases. The CDR3 consists of 15 residues. V lost 1 base to trimming and J lost 7 bases, with 17 bases between them. From germline, CDR1 is MDHEN and CDR2 SYDVKM. In DNA, the CDR3 is TGTGCCAGCAGTTTATTTTCCGGACCCAAGGGGGAGCAGTACTTC. Translating it yields CASSLFSGPKGEQYF.

This clonotype was picked up a small number of times. The rearrangement links TRBV7-9 to TRBJ2-6; D unclear. Trimming took off 5 bases at V and 1 base at J, with 9 bases between the two ends. The CDR3 runs to 15 residues. The germline V gene encodes CDR1 SEHNR and CDR2 FQNEAQ (reference sequence). CDR3 nucleotide sequence: TGTGCCAGCAGCACCAGTCGTTCTGGGGCCAACGTCCTGACTTTC. Translation: CASSTSRSGANVLTF.

The gene calls are TRBV19 and TRBJ2-3; D gene uncertain. Germline values: CDR1 LNHDA, CDR2 SQIVND (reference sequence). Trimming removed 6 bases from V and 4 bases from J, with 17 bases in between. The CDR3 is 15 residues long. The CDR3 sequence: CASRDSPGRADTQYF. The CDR3 DNA sequence: TGTGCCAGTAGAGACTCACCCGGGCGAGCAGATACGCAGTATTTT.

The V gene is TRBV5-6, the J gene TRBJ2-1, with no clear D. The CDR3 sequence is 15 residues long. Germline CDR1 is SGHDT and CDR2 is YYEEEE. Trimming took 2 bases from V and 3 from J, leaving 12 bases between them. CDR3 protein: CASSLQALRYNEQFF. CDR3 DNA: TGTGCCAGCAGCTTACAAGCCCTTCGCTACAATGAGCAGTTCTTC. Together with reference TRBV5-6 and TRBJ2-1, the CDR3 gives the full variable domain: DAGVTQSPTHLIKTRGQQVTLRCSPKSGHDTVSWYQQALGQGPQFIFQYYEEEERQRGNFPDRFSGHQFPNYSSELNVNALLLGDSALYLCASSLQALRYNEQFFGPGTRLTVL.

J is TRBJ2-1 and V is TRBV7-2, with 8 bases aligning to TRBD2. The CDR3 is made up of 17 amino acids. Germline assignment: CDR1 SGHTA and CDR2 FQGNSA. The ends lost 1 base at V and 5 bases at J; junction bases unmatched: 10. The CDR3 sequence: CASSLVFAGGVDNEQFF. CDR3 nucleotides: TGTGCCAGCAGCTTAGTTTTTGCGGGGGGTGTGGACAATGAGCAGTTCTTC.

This clonotype showed up just a few times. This chain connects TRBV4-2 to TRBJ2-3; D not resolved. Germline loops: CDR1 LGHNA, CDR2 YNFKEQ. This CDR3 is built from 14 residues. The V gene lost 2 bases and the J gene lost 1 base, with 7 bases spanning the gap. CDR3 sequence reads: CASSQMPGTDTQYF. For the CDR3, the DNA is TGTGCCAGCAGCCAAATGCCGGGCACAGATACGCAGTATTTT.

This clonotype was seen a few times. The gene calls are TRBV24-1 and TRBJ2-3; 14 bases agree with TRBD2. V lost 4 bases and J lost 2; bases outside the gene matches: 4. This CDR3 has 17 residues. CDR1 and CDR2 (germline): KGHDR, SFDVKD. The CDR3 DNA is TGTGCCACCAGTGACGGGACTAGCGGGAGTTTCACAGATACGCAGTATTTT. This codes for CATSDGTSGSFTDTQYF.

The V gene is TRBV15, the J gene TRBJ2-7, with TRBD2 identical over 8 bases. Trimming cost V 5 bases and J 5 bases; bases outside gene matches: 5. The CDR3 is made up of 13 amino acids. Per the germline V gene, CDR1 is LNHNV and CDR2 is YYDKDF (reference sequence). The CDR3 spells CATSRGRLDEQYF. The DNA of the CDR3 is TGTGCCACCAGCCGCGGGAGGTTGGACGAGCAGTACTTC. The full variable domain, completed using reference TRBV15 and TRBJ2-7, is DAMVIQNPRYQVTQFGKPVTLSCSQTLNHNVMYWYQQKSSQAPKLLFHYYDKDFNNEADTPDNFQSRRPNTSFCFLDIRSPGLGDTAMYLCATSRGRLDEQYFGPGTRLTVT.

This clonotype came up a few times. The chain carries TRBV15 and TRBJ2-3, with 8 bases lining up with TRBD2. The CDR3 is 16 residues long. V lost 7 bases to trimming and J lost 6 bases; unmatched junction nucleotides: 15. The germline CDR1 and CDR2 sequences are LNHNV and YYDKDF (reference sequence). CDR3 region: CATTTLGSGRTDTQYF. The CDR3 DNA sequence: TGTGCCACCACTACCCTTGGGAGCGGGAGAACGGATACGCAGTATTTT.

J is TRBJ1-6 and V is TRBV9; D call uncertain. The CDR3 extends over 15 amino acids. V lost 3 bases and J 9 bases, leaving 16 bases between the germline ends. Germline values: CDR1 SGDLS, CDR2 YYNGEE. This CDR3 is CASSATTFRISPLHF. CDR3 in DNA: TGTGCCAGCAGCGCAACGACATTTCGGATTTCACCCCTCCACTTT.

V usage is TRBV9 and J usage is TRBJ1-1; D gene unclear. The length of the CDR3 is 14 residues. Trimming pared 4 bases from V and 4 bases from J, leaving 14 bases between. Germline CDR1 SGDLS, CDR2 YYNGEE. CDR3 DNA sequence: TGTGCCAGCAGCCTATCCGGGTATAGCACTGAAGCTTTCTTT. It specifies CASSLSGYSTEAFF. Supplemented by reference TRBV9 and TRBJ1-1, the full variable domain reads DSGVTQTPKHLITATGQRVTLRCSPRSGDLSVYWYQQSLDQGLQFLIQYYNGEERAKGNILERFSAQQFPDLHSELNLSSLELGDSALYFCASSLSGYSTEAFFGQGTRLTVV.